This T cell receptor beta chain originates from a study of shared clonotypes between healthy human individuals. Clones were read by immunoSEQ multiplex PCR, and TCRdb kept only the in-frame ones, dropping some. The table shows more than 1.2 million clones, with 98% occurring only once. A CD45RA-negative memory subset and a CD45RA+ naive subset were separated from the CD4+ cells. V gave up 3 bases and J gave up 8 bases; unmatched junction bases: 10. The CDR3 runs to 15 residues. CDR1 and CDR2 from the germline V gene are SGHNT and YYREEE (reference sequence). The receptor's source is a man aged 25-40 years in good health. Sequenced input: naive CD4+ T cells sorted from blood. The subset was: CD45RA+ positively selected. J is TRBJ2-1 and V is TRBV5-4, with 8 bases aligning to TRBD2. This CDR3 reads CASSYPGLDVDEQFF. CDR3 sequence (DNA): TGTGCCAGCAGCTACCCGGGACTAGATGTCGATGAGCAGTTCTTC.